These 16 T cell receptor beta chains were sequenced from one sample in a study of shared T cell receptors in the human thymus. Clones were sequenced by immunoSEQ multiplex PCR, and TCRdb holds only the in-frame ones, with some missing. Of about 660,000 clones listed, 85% to 90% were seen once; the top ten hold 0.01%. These records were also assigned to another study, of human thymus T cells.

Material: thymocytes. The receptors were gathered from a boy younger than two with a congenital heart defect.

The chain links TRBV4-3 to TRBJ2-3; 7 nucleotides match TRBD1. The V gene's germline CDR1 is LGHNA and CDR2 YSLEER. Trimming removed 0 bases from V and 3 bases from J; junction bases left unmatched: 9. The length of the CDR3 is 17 residues. CDR3 amino acids: CASSQDSARQGTDTQYF. The CDR3 coding sequence is TGCGCCAGCAGCCAAGATTCGGCTAGACAGGGAACAGATACGCAGTATTTT.

The chain uses TRBV7-8 and TRBJ2-7; the D gene is possibly TRBD2 (6 bases). Germline V gives CDR1 SGHVS, CDR2 FQNEAQ. V was trimmed by 3 bases and J by 7 bases, leaving 28 bases between them. CDR3 size: 18 residues. The CDR3 loop reads CASSFDGRREPPGREQYF. In nucleotides, the CDR3 is TGTGCCAGCAGCTTTGACGGGAGACGGGAGCCCCCTGGGAGGGAGCAGTACTTC.

This chain uses TRBV4-3 with TRBJ2-7; TRBD1 matches 8 bases. Germline V CDR1 and CDR2: LGHNA, YSLEER. The CDR3 runs to 16 residues. J lost 4 bases, V lost 0 bases, and 8 bases had no gene match. CDR3 sequence: CASSQDPPGGPYEQYF. In DNA form, the CDR3 reads TGCGCCAGCAGCCAAGATCCCCCAGGGGGCCCGTACGAGCAGTACTTC.

The genes are TRBV4-3 and TRBJ1-1, with 7 bases matching TRBD1. The germline CDR1 and CDR2 sequences are LGHNA and YSLEER. The junction had 8 bases not matched to a gene; V was cut back by 0 bases and J by 4 bases. The CDR3 is made up of 16 amino acids. CDR3: CASSQDNSNRGTEAFF. CDR3 coding DNA: TGCGCCAGCAGCCAAGACAACTCCAACAGGGGCACTGAAGCTTTCTTT.

The chain combines TRBV6-6 with TRBJ2-2; the match to TRBD2 covers 7 bases. The V and J ends lost 6 bases and 7 bases, in that order; junction bases with no gene match: 2. The CDR3 has 12 residues. Germline assignment: CDR1 MNHNY and CDR2 SVGAGI (reference sequence). The CDR3 reads CASSRGSGELFF. The DNA for the CDR3 is TGTGCCAGCAGCCGCGGGAGCGGGGAGCTGTTTTTT.

The chain combines TRBV30 with TRBJ1-3, with D unresolved. The CDR3 totals 15 residues. V shed 8 bases and J shed 0 bases, with 17 bases lying between them. Germline CDR1 GTSNPN, CDR2 SVGIG (reference sequence). The CDR3 DNA follows: TGTGCCAGACTACAGCATGCGGGCTCTGGAAACACCATATATTTT. Its protein is CARLQHAGSGNTIYF.

This clone has more than one count but fewer than ten. The chain employs TRBV30 and TRBJ2-7; TRBD1 might be the D (5 bases). CDR1 and CDR2 (germline): GTSNPN, SVGIG (reference sequence). Trimming cost V 2 bases and J 2 bases, with 22 bases left between them. The CDR3 is made up of 17 amino acids. The CDR3 spells CAWSIVSHGTGPYEQYF. The CDR3 coding sequence is TGTGCCTGGAGTATAGTGTCGCATGGTACAGGCCCCTACGAGCAGTACTTC.

The chain links TRBV5-6 to TRBJ2-5; D is possibly TRBD2 (5 bases). V was shortened by 1 base and J by 9 bases, with 13 bases between the two germline ends. The CDR3 covers 13 residues. Germline CDR1 reads SGHDT; CDR2 reads YYEEEE. The CDR3: CASSLRGHPAQYF. The CDR3 DNA follows: TGTGCCAGCAGCTTGCGCGGGCACCCGGCCCAGTACTTC.

The CDR3 here is CASSQDTENYGYTF. As DNA, the CDR3 is TGCGCCAGCAGCCAAGATACGGAGAACTATGGCTACACCTTC. The genes are TRBV4-1 and TRBJ1-2; D is uncertain. Trimming removed 0 bases from V and 2 bases from J, with 7 bases in between. There are 14 residues in the CDR3. Germline-derived CDR1 and CDR2 are MGHRA and YSYEKL.

The chain recombines TRBV15 with TRBJ2-7, with D perhaps TRBD2 (6 bases). Germline loops: CDR1 LNHNV, CDR2 YYDKDF (reference sequence). The CDR3 covers 16 residues. Trimming shortened V by 5 bases and J by 3 bases, and 20 bases separated the two germline ends. The CDR3 DNA reads as TGTGCCACCAGCGGAAACCCGGGACTCCTATTCTACGAGCAGTACTTC. Amino acid sequence: CATSGNPGLLFYEQYF.

The rearrangement links TRBV4-1 to TRBJ2-4; 7 positions agree with TRBD1. V was pared by 2 bases and J by 8 bases, with 9 bases of the junction left unmatched. Looked up from germline, CDR1 is MGHRA and CDR2 is YSYEKL. The CDR3 spans 15 residues. The chain's CDR3 is CASSQRGLVADIQYF. As DNA, the CDR3 is TGCGCCAGCAGCCAAAGGGGGCTAGTCGCGGACATTCAGTACTTC.

This chain links TRBV27 with TRBJ2-1; D not certain. Germline V gene lookup returns CDR1 MNHEY and CDR2 SMNVEV (reference sequence). This CDR3 is built from 11 residues. V was cut by 5 bases and J by 7 bases, with 6 bases left in between. CDR3 coding DNA: TGTGCCAGCAGTATCGGTAATGAGCAGTTCTTC. Amino acid sequence: CASSIGNEQFF.

The rearrangement uses TRBV10-3 and TRBJ2-1, with 11 nucleotides matching TRBD2. Germline trimming cut 7 bases from V and 1 base from J; bases unmatched to any gene: 21. The CDR3 covers 21 residues. Germline CDR1 is ENHRY and CDR2 is SYGVKD. The CDR3 coding sequence is TGTGCCATCATACTATCTCTACTAGCGGGAGCTTCCCGAGCGTCCTACAATGAGCAGTTCTTC. This encodes CAIILSLLAGASRASYNEQFF.

The chain employs TRBV13 and TRBJ2-7; 7 bases are shared with TRBD2. The germline CDR1 and CDR2 sequences are PRHDT and FYEKMQ (reference sequence). V trimming: 5 bases; J trimming: 5 bases; junction bases outside the gene matches: 9. This CDR3 contains 14 residues. The CDR3: CASSPQRDRHEQYF. The CDR3 region has the DNA TGTGCCAGCAGCCCTCAGCGGGATCGCCACGAGCAGTACTTC.

The rearrangement uses TRBV5-1 and TRBJ2-7; 11 nucleotides match TRBD1. The trim removed 3 bases at V and 1 base at J, leaving 9 bases unmatched. The CDR3 runs 17 residues. CDR1 is SGHRS and CDR2 is YFSETQ in the germline V gene. Here the CDR3 DNA reads TGCGCCAGCAGCTGGGAGGACAGGGGGCGGAAATCCTACGAGCAGTACTTC. The encoded protein is CASSWEDRGRKSYEQYF.

The chain is built from TRBV5-4 and TRBJ2-7; D remains ambiguous. Germline CDR1 and CDR2: SGHNT and YYREEE (reference sequence). The CDR3 spans 15 residues. Trimming took 0 bases from V and 0 from J, leaving 10 bases between them. CDR3: CASSLASTASYEQYF. The CDR3 DNA follows: TGTGCCAGCAGCTTGGCATCGACTGCCTCCTACGAGCAGTACTTC.